The rows below give T cell receptor beta chains drawn from one sample of a study of neurological immune-mediated disorders. MiXCR, applied by TCRdb to the 5' RACE reads, yields one record per CDR3 protein. Of over 13,000 distinct CDR3 sequences listed, less than 11% are singletons. The sequencing sample was made of PBMCs. The receptors come from a woman aged 35 to 49 in good health. The CDR3 runs from the conserved cysteine through the conserved F or W.

cdr3_aa: CASSLSSGRTYNEQFF
j_call: TRBJ2-1
v_call: TRBV27

cdr3_aa: CSAGTYNSPLHF
j_call: TRBJ1-6
v_call: TRBV20-1

cdr3_aa: CASSPQLSPNNEQFF
j_call: TRBJ2-1
v_call: TRBV14

cdr3_aa: CAWGQGGGEQFF
j_call: TRBJ2-1
v_call: TRBV7-6

cdr3_aa: CASSQTPNTEAFF
j_call: TRBJ1-1
v_call: TRBV18

cdr3_aa: CASSFSGFESDEQYF
j_call: TRBJ2-7
v_call: TRBV5-1

cdr3_aa: CASSLGVGVYGYTF
j_call: TRBJ1-2
v_call: TRBV7-2

cdr3_aa: CSAGQVSYNEQFF
j_call: TRBJ2-1
v_call: TRBV20-1

cdr3_aa: CASRGMGTDTQYF
j_call: TRBJ2-3
v_call: TRBV7-2

cdr3_aa: CADAGPYEQYF
j_call: TRBJ2-7
v_call: TRBV28

cdr3_aa: CASSQAGAGETQYF
j_call: TRBJ2-5
v_call: TRBV3-1

cdr3_aa: CASSLRTGGRNEQFF
j_call: TRBJ2-1
v_call: TRBV28

cdr3_aa: CASRLAGAYNEQFF
j_call: TRBJ2-1
v_call: TRBV28

cdr3_aa: CASRTGGKNQPQHF
j_call: TRBJ1-5
v_call: TRBV28

cdr3_aa: CASSQVNYEQYF
j_call: TRBJ2-7
v_call: TRBV3-1

cdr3_aa: CASSLLAGETQYF
j_call: TRBJ2-5
v_call: TRBV7-2

cdr3_aa: CSVALSFAGELFF
j_call: TRBJ2-2
v_call: TRBV29-1

cdr3_aa: CASSESGGKLHNEQFF
j_call: TRBJ2-1
v_call: TRBV10-2

cdr3_aa: CASSQSSTGLNEQFF
j_call: TRBJ2-1
v_call: TRBV4-1

cdr3_aa: CASTQGHPNYNEQYF
j_call: TRBJ2-3
v_call: TRBV28

cdr3_aa: CASSLQTGATEAFF
j_call: TRBJ1-1
v_call: TRBV5-1

cdr3_aa: CASSLGGGGAISYNEQFF
j_call: TRBJ2-1
v_call: TRBV5-1

cdr3_aa: CASSYNGQGGYEQYF
j_call: TRBJ2-7
v_call: TRBV5-1

cdr3_aa: CSARVSGQLYVYTF
j_call: TRBJ1-2
v_call: TRBV20-1

cdr3_aa: CASRSATGSYNEQFF
j_call: TRBJ2-1
v_call: TRBV5-1

cdr3_aa: CASRERTGGNSPLHF
j_call: TRBJ1-6
v_call: TRBV6-1

cdr3_aa: CASSLDTGGNQPQHF
j_call: TRBJ1-5
v_call: TRBV5-1

cdr3_aa: CASSPDRVGNTEAFF
j_call: TRBJ1-1
v_call: TRBV3-1

cdr3_aa: CASTIVFSSYEQYF
j_call: TRBJ2-7
v_call: TRBV7-2

cdr3_aa: CASSGTEGQETQYF
j_call: TRBJ2-5
v_call: TRBV9

cdr3_aa: CSARDRLKNTGELFF
j_call: TRBJ2-2
v_call: TRBV20-1

cdr3_aa: CASNKGGWGQETQYF
j_call: TRBJ2-5
v_call: TRBV7-2

cdr3_aa: CASSLAQGEKLFF
j_call: TRBJ1-4
v_call: TRBV5-5

cdr3_aa: CASSLITGGGTEAFF
j_call: TRBJ1-1
v_call: TRBV14

cdr3_aa: CSARVRDSRTDTQYF
j_call: TRBJ2-3
v_call: TRBV20-1

cdr3_aa: CATAEGRKNIQYF
j_call: TRBJ2-4
v_call: TRBV4-1

cdr3_aa: CASRDRAILDTQYF
j_call: TRBJ2-3
v_call: TRBV7-8

cdr3_aa: CSARDLSGSRYEQYF
j_call: TRBJ2-7
v_call: TRBV20-1

cdr3_aa: CASSSGSPQPQHF
j_call: TRBJ1-5
v_call: TRBV7-2

cdr3_aa: CASSFWRERDNEQFF
j_call: TRBJ2-1
v_call: TRBV5-1

cdr3_aa: CASTDSITDTQYF
j_call: TRBJ2-3
v_call: TRBV6-2/TRBV6-3

cdr3_aa: CASSPVGSGNQPQHF
j_call: TRBJ1-5
v_call: TRBV7-2

cdr3_aa: CASSAGTLDQPQHF
j_call: TRBJ1-5
v_call: TRBV12-3/TRBV12-4

cdr3_aa: CASSHVGYNEQFF
j_call: TRBJ2-1
v_call: TRBV4-1

cdr3_aa: CSARYGTVNYGYTF
j_call: TRBJ1-2
v_call: TRBV20-1

cdr3_aa: CASSSNLGGSNTEAFF
j_call: TRBJ1-1
v_call: TRBV5-6

cdr3_aa: CASSPPGFHTGELFF
j_call: TRBJ2-2
v_call: TRBV5-1

cdr3_aa: CASSSDRGQPQHF
j_call: TRBJ1-5
v_call: TRBV5-1

cdr3_aa: CASSLVPTGNTGELFF
j_call: TRBJ2-2
v_call: TRBV5-5

cdr3_aa: CASSLAGKNTGELFF
j_call: TRBJ2-2
v_call: TRBV5-1

cdr3_aa: CSAQRGDYGYTF
j_call: TRBJ1-2
v_call: TRBV20-1

cdr3_aa: CASSPLRGPYNEQFF
j_call: TRBJ2-1
v_call: TRBV3-1

cdr3_aa: CASSWTGRGRTEAFF
j_call: TRBJ1-1
v_call: TRBV5-6

cdr3_aa: CASSPGQGINQPQHF
j_call: TRBJ1-5
v_call: TRBV5-5

cdr3_aa: CASSLEMGGPTDTQYF
j_call: TRBJ2-3
v_call: TRBV7-9

cdr3_aa: CATSIGTGSYNEQFF
j_call: TRBJ2-1
v_call: TRBV15

cdr3_aa: CASSPTLREKLFF
j_call: TRBJ1-4
v_call: TRBV18

cdr3_aa: CASSFSSSGGTEAFF
j_call: TRBJ1-1
v_call: TRBV5-5